Given below is one T cell receptor (beta chain) in context. Its antigen is undetermined. The data belong to a study of shared clonotypes between healthy human individuals. Looking at the study overall: Three CD4 naive, three CD4 memory, two CD8 naive and one CD8 memory plate were used per donor. Findings and limits, study-wide: Blood alone was sampled, and tissue repertoires likely differ.

Original handling: Because ImmunoSEQ provided only junction sequences with no quality scores, the filtering differed. Assay used: immunoSEQ multiplex PCR; TCRdb lists only in-frame clones, some missing. From that table come the V and J calls and clone size; the DNA was used to work out D and trimming. Found here are nearly 2 million clones, about 95% of them singletons; the top ten hold approximately 1.2%. CD45RO-negative CD8 cells positively selected for CCR7 made up the naive population, which excluded terminally differentiated effector memory CD45RA+ cells. CDR1 LGHNA and CDR2 YNFKEQ come from the germline V gene. There are 18 residues in the CDR3. V lost 0 bases, J lost 5 bases, and 19 bases lay in between.

The chain uses TRBV4-2 and TRBJ2-2; no clear D gene. The receptor was isolated from a man aged 18 to 30 in good health. The sequencing input was naive CD8+ T cells sorted from blood. CDR3 coding DNA: TGTGCCAGCAGCCAAGAGGAACCGACGACTTGGGGAACCGGGGAGCTGTTTTTT. Translated: CASSQEEPTTWGTGELFF.